This record looks at one T cell receptor beta chain sequence and its context. Its antigen is as yet unknown. Repertoires were generated with immunoSEQ multiplex PCR, while TCRdb's copy carries only in-frame clones and drops some. The sample has tens of thousands of clones; 93% are singletons. This entry belongs to a study of siplizumab effects on memory and regulatory T cells. Study results and limitations: No more than a minor fraction of alloreactive clones could be traced back to unstimulated subsets. Proliferating Tregs from siplizumab cultures lacked functional confirmation of suppression. Apparently key alloresponse contributors, naive T cells also seemed more diverse than memory cells.

CDR1 and CDR2 (germline): SGHDT, YYEEEE. The CDR3 consists of 15 residues. Trimming removed 2 bases from V and 3 bases from J, with 15 bases in between. Material: CD8+ T cells sorted from blood. This clonotype was obtained from a human donor in good health. The chain carries TRBV5-6 and TRBJ2-7; D ambiguous. The DNA for the CDR3 is TGTGCCAGCAGCTTCGTGGGGAAGGGCTTCTACGAGCAGTACTTC. Residues: CASSFVGKGFYEQYF.